These 19 T cell receptor beta chains originate from one sample sequenced in a study of shared clonotypes between healthy human individuals. Repertoires were generated with immunoSEQ multiplex PCR, while TCRdb's copy carries only in-frame clones and drops some. The sample has about 470,000 clones; 75% to 85% are singletons. The sequenced sample was PBMCs. The receptors shown here come from a middle-aged woman in good health. Some clones in this sample may be carry-over from other donors' samples.

This clone has a count of ten or more. The sample has other DNA sequences that encode this CDR3 too. The chain combines TRBV11-2 with TRBJ1-3; D call uncertain. Trimming took 0 bases from V and 0 from J, leaving 15 bases between them. Germline values: CDR1 SGHAT, CDR2 FQNNGV. This CDR3 is 18 amino acids long. The CDR3: CASSLDRVAGFSGNTIYF. The CDR3 region has the DNA TGTGCCAGCAGCTTAGATCGGGTAGCAGGCTTCTCTGGAAACACCATATATTTT.

The chain links TRBV19 to TRBJ2-1; D gene uncertain. The V gene lost 3 bases and the J gene lost 3 bases, with 0 bases spanning the gap. The CDR3 sequence is 11 residues long. The germline gives CDR1 LNHDA, CDR2 SQIVND (reference sequence). The CDR3: CASSIYNEQFF. The CDR3 coding sequence is TGTGCCAGTAGTATCTACAATGAGCAGTTCTTC.

This clone was recorded once. The gene calls are TRBV19 and TRBJ2-7; 8 nucleotides line up with TRBD2. This CDR3 spans 13 amino acids. The germline V gene has CDR1 LNHDA and CDR2 SQIVND (reference sequence). V shed 5 bases, J shed 2 bases, and the junction held 2 bases outside the gene matches. The CDR3 sequence: CASSVGRAYEQYF. CDR3 DNA sequence: TGTGCCAGTAGTGTCGGGAGGGCCTACGAGCAGTACTTC.

The chain couples TRBV18 to TRBJ2-7, with D hard to call. V shed 3 bases and J shed 2 bases, with 17 bases lying between them. This CDR3 comprises 16 residues. Looked up from germline, CDR1 is KGHSH and CDR2 is LQKENI. Here the CDR3 reads CASSPRRRTSTYEQYF. The CDR3 DNA reads TGTGCCAGCTCACCCAGGCGAAGAACATCGACCTACGAGCAGTACTTC.

This chain links TRBV9 with TRBJ2-5; D might be TRBD1 or TRBD2, each matching 5 bases. Germline V lookup: CDR1 SGDLS, CDR2 YYNGEE. The CDR3 sequence is 15 residues long. V lost 0 bases and J 1 base, leaving 10 bases between the germline ends. CDR3 protein: CASSVGGRIQETQYF. The CDR3 nucleotides read TGTGCCAGCAGCGTAGGGGGACGGATCCAAGAGACCCAGTACTTC.

As to this clone: This same CDR3 is encoded by further DNA sequences in the sample. CDR3: CASSLADTQYF. CDR3 nucleotides: TGTGCCAGCTCGTTAGCGGATACGCAGTATTTT. The V call is TRBV5-6, the J call TRBJ2-3, with a possible D match to TRBD2 (5 bases). Germline CDR1 is SGHDT and CDR2 is YYEEEE. This CDR3 region has 11 residues. V shed 7 bases and J shed 6 bases, with 9 bases lying between them.

The chain employs TRBV5-1 and TRBJ1-5; D remains unclear. Germline values: CDR1 SGHRS, CDR2 YFSETQ. V was cut by 1 base and J by 4 bases, with 6 bases left in between. The CDR3 length is 13 residues. CDR3 bases: TGCGCCAGCAGCTTGTCGGGAAATCAGCCCCAGCATTTT. Amino acid sequence: CASSLSGNQPQHF.

The chain has TRBV4-2 and TRBJ2-7; the D gene is possibly TRBD2 (6 bases). The germline V and J ends were trimmed by 1 base and 3 bases, with 13 bases remaining between them. The CDR3 contains 15 residues. CDR1 and CDR2 from the germline V gene are LGHNA and YNFKEQ. CDR3 nucleotide sequence: TGTGCCAGCAGCCAAGTAGGACTATCAGACTACGAGCAGTACTTC. Translating it yields CASSQVGLSDYEQYF.

The chain carries TRBV29-1 and TRBJ1-1; maybe TRBD1 (6 bases). Trimming shortened V by 7 bases and J by 1 base, and 10 bases separated the two germline ends. CDR3 length: 12 amino acids. Germline loops: CDR1 SQVTM, CDR2 ANQGSEA. The CDR3 coding sequence is TGCAGCGCGGGGGCACAGAACACTGAAGCTTTCTTT. Amino acids: CSAGAQNTEAFF.

The table lists this clone with a few counts. This chain links TRBV2 with TRBJ2-4; 13 bases line up with TRBD2. The CDR3 is 15 residues long. V lost 4 bases to trimming and J lost 8 bases; unmatched junction nucleotides: 5. Germline values: CDR1 SNHLY, CDR2 FYNNEI. CDR3 in amino acids: CASSGTSGSPYIQYF. CDR3 DNA: TGTGCCAGCAGTGGGACTAGCGGGAGTCCTTACATTCAGTACTTC.

This chain uses TRBV7-3 with TRBJ2-3; D gene uncertain. Trimming removed 2 bases at V and 2 bases at J, with 17 bases between. The CDR3 is 17 residues long. Per the germline V gene, CDR1 is SGHTA and CDR2 is FQGTGA. The CDR3 DNA reads as TGTGCCAGCAGCTTAGGTTTGGTACCTGTCCCCACAGATACGCAGTATTTT. As protein: CASSLGLVPVPTDTQYF.

V gene TRBV7-3 combines with J gene TRBJ2-5; 10 bases are a match to TRBD1. This CDR3 spans 17 amino acids. Germline CDR1 is SGHTA and CDR2 is FQGTGA. V dropped 1 base and J dropped 5; count of bases not matched to a gene: 10. CDR3 region: CASSLRGTGAPRETQYF. As DNA, the CDR3 is TGTGCCAGCAGCTTAAGGGGGACAGGGGCCCCCCGGGAGACCCAGTACTTC.

The chain links TRBV4-3 to TRBJ1-2; D not resolved. The V and J ends lost 0 bases and 4 bases respectively, with 12 bases between them. CDR1 is LGHNA and CDR2 is YSLEER in the germline V gene. This CDR3 contains 15 residues. DNA of the CDR3: TGCGCCAGCAGCCAAGAAAGGGATGACTTCTATGGCTACACCTTC. Its translation is CASSQERDDFYGYTF.

The chain carries TRBV28 and TRBJ2-3; tentatively, D is TRBD2 (7 bases). V gave up 4 bases and J gave up 2 bases, with 16 bases separating them. The germline V gene has CDR1 MDHEN and CDR2 SYDVKM. This CDR3 region has 16 residues. CDR3 sequence reads: CASSSGRGGITDTQYF. In DNA, the CDR3 is TGTGCCAGCAGTTCCGGTAGGGGGGGAATCACAGATACGCAGTATTTT.

This rearrangement joins TRBV28 to TRBJ2-7; a weak D match, TRBD1 (5 bases). The CDR3 has 15 amino acids. Germline CDR1 reads MDHEN; CDR2 reads SYDVKM. The V and J ends lost 2 bases and 2 bases respectively, with 13 bases between them. CDR3 nucleotides: TGTGCCAGCAGTTTAACAGGTCTATCCACCTACGAGCAGTACTTC. It translates to CASSLTGLSTYEQYF.

This chain links TRBV28 with TRBJ1-5; unclear D gene. With 7 bases removed from V and 6 bases from J, the gap between germline ends came to 10 bases. Germline CDR1 reads MDHEN; CDR2 reads SYDVKM. The CDR3 totals 12 residues. The CDR3 coding sequence is TGTGCCAGCACGGGGTCAGGTCAGCCCCAGCATTTT. This sequence encodes CASTGSGQPQHF.

V is TRBV4-2 and J is TRBJ1-3; TRBD1 aligns across 7 bases. Germline trimming cut 2 bases from V and 0 bases from J; bases unmatched to any gene: 10. Germline CDR1 LGHNA, CDR2 YNFKEQ. This CDR3 comprises 18 residues. CDR3 sequence (DNA): TGTGCCAGCAGCCAAAGCCCATCCGGGACAGCCTCTGGAAACACCATATATTTT. Translated, it gives CASSQSPSGTASGNTIYF.

The chain couples TRBV9 to TRBJ2-5, with D possibly being TRBD1 or TRBD2 (5 bases each). Germline CDR1 and CDR2: SGDLS and YYNGEE. The CDR3 consists of 15 residues. Trimming removed 0 bases at V and 5 bases at J, with 14 bases between. CDR3 in DNA: TGTGCCAGCAGCGTAGAACCGGGACCGGGGGAGACCCAGTACTTC. Encoded protein: CASSVEPGPGETQYF.

The chain links TRBV28 to TRBJ2-5, with D unclear. There are 11 residues in the CDR3. The V gene lost 8 bases and the J gene lost 5 bases, with 9 bases spanning the gap. Germline V gives CDR1 MDHEN, CDR2 SYDVKM. The CDR3 DNA reads as TGTGCCAGCTGGTTGGGGGAGACCCAGTACTTC. Its translation: CASWLGETQYF.